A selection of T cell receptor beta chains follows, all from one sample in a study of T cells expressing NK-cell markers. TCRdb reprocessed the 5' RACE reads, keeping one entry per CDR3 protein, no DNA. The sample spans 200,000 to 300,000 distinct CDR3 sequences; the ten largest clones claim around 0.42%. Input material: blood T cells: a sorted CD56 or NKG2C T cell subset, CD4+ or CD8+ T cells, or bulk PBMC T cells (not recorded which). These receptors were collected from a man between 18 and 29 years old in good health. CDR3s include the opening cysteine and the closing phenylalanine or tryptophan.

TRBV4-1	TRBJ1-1	CASSQRNRGVGTEAFF
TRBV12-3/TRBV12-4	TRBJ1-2	CASSRTGGFYGYTF
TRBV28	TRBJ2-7	CASRWGAGRHEQYF
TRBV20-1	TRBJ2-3	CSATKLAGGSAGTDTQYF
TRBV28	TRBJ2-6	CASSPSGIGTSGANVLTF
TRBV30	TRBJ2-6	CAWKRTSGSSGANVLTF
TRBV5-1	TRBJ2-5	CASSLVGMEETQYF
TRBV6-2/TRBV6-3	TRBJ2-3	CASSYVTSGTSTDTQYF
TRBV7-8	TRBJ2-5	CASTRQETQYF
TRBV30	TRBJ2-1	CAWIGTSDPYNEQFF
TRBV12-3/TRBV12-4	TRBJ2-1	CASSPRTGGSSYNEQFF
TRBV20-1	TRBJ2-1	CTTPGGRDYNEQFF
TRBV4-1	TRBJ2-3	CASSQDRLAGGSTDTQYF
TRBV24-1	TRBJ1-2	CATSEGDNGYTF
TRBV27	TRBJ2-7	CASSSFHLRLAGGPTYEQYF
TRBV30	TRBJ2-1	CAWSVIGRRGYNEQFF
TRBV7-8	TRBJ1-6	CASSLRTGEGSPLHF
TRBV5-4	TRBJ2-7	CASSSGQAERVYEQYF
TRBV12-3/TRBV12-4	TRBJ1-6	CASSLLTGDNSPLHF
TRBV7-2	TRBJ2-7	CASSPGQGSAYEQYF
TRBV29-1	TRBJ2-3	CSVGTKATDTQYF
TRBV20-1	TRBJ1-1	CSARVGGNTEAFF
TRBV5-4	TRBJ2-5	CASSRMGLAGETQYF
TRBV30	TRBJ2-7	CASLGLAGPYEQYF
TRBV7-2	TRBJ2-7	CASSLDGTSGRQYF
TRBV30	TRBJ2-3	CAWGGSVRDTQYF
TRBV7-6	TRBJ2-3	CASSPLLGTQYF
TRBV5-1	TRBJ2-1	CASSWTFSEQFF
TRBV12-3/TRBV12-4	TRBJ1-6	CASSATGNSSPLHF
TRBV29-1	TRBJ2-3	CSVGSGLNGQISTDTQYF
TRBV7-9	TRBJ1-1	CASSQSQGGNTEAFF
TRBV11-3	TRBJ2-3	CASSRIRGKRTDTQYF
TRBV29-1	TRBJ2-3	CSVERLAGTDFTDTQYF
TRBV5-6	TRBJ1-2	CASSLAEGYTF
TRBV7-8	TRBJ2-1	CASSLSRGRSYNEQFF
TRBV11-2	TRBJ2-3	CASSGGRITDTQYF
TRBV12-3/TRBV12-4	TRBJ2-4	CASRTGETLVKNIQYF
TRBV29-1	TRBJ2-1	CSVVNPGEQFF
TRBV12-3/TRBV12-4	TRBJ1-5	CASSLYAGANQPQHF
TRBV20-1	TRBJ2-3	CSARSRQGGTDTQYF
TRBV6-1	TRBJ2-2	CASVRDRGFPGELFF